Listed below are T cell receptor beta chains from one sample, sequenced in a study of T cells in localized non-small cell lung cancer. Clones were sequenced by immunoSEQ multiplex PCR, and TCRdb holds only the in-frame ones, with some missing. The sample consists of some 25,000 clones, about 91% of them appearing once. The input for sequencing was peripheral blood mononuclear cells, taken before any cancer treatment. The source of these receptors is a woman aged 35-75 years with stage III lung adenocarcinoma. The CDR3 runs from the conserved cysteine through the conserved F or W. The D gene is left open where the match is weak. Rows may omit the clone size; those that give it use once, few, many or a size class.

CASRAGNQPQHF	TGTGCTAGTAGGGCGGGGAATCAGCCCCAGCATTTT	NA	NA	TRBV12-5	TRBJ1-5
CATSREGGGSYEQYF	TGTGCCACCAGCAGAGAGGGAGGCGGTTCCTACGAGCAGTACTTC	NA	NA	TRBV15	TRBJ2-7
CASSTGPGQGKGTF	TGTGCCAGTAGTACGGGCCCCGGACAGGGAAAGGGCACCTTC	NA	TRBD1	TRBV19	TRBJ1-2
CASSESRTGAWEQYF	TGCGCCAGCAGTGAGTCTAGGACAGGGGCTTGGGAGCAGTACTTC	NA	TRBD1	TRBV10-1	TRBJ2-7
CASSPVGEGATKSYGYTF	TGCGCCAGCAGTCCCGTCGGGGAAGGGGCTACCAAAAGCTATGGCTACACCTTC	once	NA	TRBV23-1	TRBJ1-2
CAIRPRGAALGGYTF	TGTGCCATCAGGCCGAGAGGGGCCGCCCTAGGTGGCTACACCTTC	NA	NA	TRBV10-3	TRBJ1-2
CASSWGTVNTEAFF	TGTGCCAGCAGTTGGGGGACAGTGAACACTGAAGCTTTCTTT	NA	TRBD1	TRBV6-5	TRBJ1-1
CASSLREGSPLHF	TGTGCCAGCAGCTTAAGGGAAGGGTCACCCCTCCACTTT	NA	NA	TRBV7-9	TRBJ1-6
CASSRSYNEQFF	TGTGCCAGCAGCCGCAGTTACAATGAGCAGTTCTTC	medium-sized	NA	TRBV7-9	TRBJ2-1
CASSLGRDRGPEQYF	TGTGCCAGCAGCTTGGGTCGGGACAGGGGCCCCGAGCAGTACTTC	NA	TRBD1	TRBV5-5	TRBJ2-7